This entry describes one TCR beta chain. It lacks a known antigen. Base quality data are lacking; no much larger clone is found one base away. Ends trimmed: V by 6 bases, J by 10 bases; bases unmatched to a gene: 19. The CDR3 runs 16 residues from the cysteine to the phenylalanine. This entry keeps only the CDR3 DNA: 48 bases, framed from base 1. The germline V gene yields SGHDT for CDR1 and YYEEEE for CDR2. The library was prepared using the immunoSEQ multiplex PCR assay. TCRdb limited this immuneACCESS table to in-frame rearrangements with V and J called. A share of clones is missing; checked studies link under half to unresolved V genes, and the rest is unexplained. The sample profile shows approximately 52,000 clones; roughly 88% of them were found once. Over 0.95% of the sample lies in the top ten. The data stem from a study of T cell changes during pregnancy in multiple sclerosis (dated by TCRdb to 2018 to 2020). Looking at the study overall: The study examined how the T cell repertoire changed over the course of pregnancy in women with multiple sclerosis.

The TCR was taken from a female donor with multiple sclerosis, enrolled in a pregnancy study. The sequenced sample was CD4+ T cells from peripheral blood mononuclear cells, obtained in the second trimester of pregnancy. Rearrangement joined TRBV5-6 to TRBJ2-1, and 7 junctional nucleotides match TRBD2. The CDR3 is CASTLLGRGVISEQFF. The nucleotide sequence reads as follows: TGTGCCAGCACCCTCCTGGGTCGGGGGGTCATTTCCGAGCAGTTCTTC.